This passage covers 30 T cell receptor beta chains from one sample sequenced in a study of blood T cell repertoires in COVID-19. Clones were sequenced by immunoSEQ multiplex PCR, and TCRdb holds only the in-frame ones, with some missing. The table lists approximately 440,000 clones, 90% of them singletons, with under 0.7% in the top ten. Source material: PBMCs or T cells enriched from blood (not recorded which). The receptors here all came from a man between 18 and 35 years old who had recovered from COVID-19.

The CDR3 spells CASSPALAGGTDTQYF. Here the CDR3 DNA reads TGTGCCAGCTCACCCGCCCTAGCGGGAGGCACAGATACGCAGTATTTT. This chain uses TRBV18 with TRBJ2-3; 10 bases are a match to TRBD2. V was pared by 3 bases and J by 1 base, with 4 bases of the junction left unmatched. This CDR3 comprises 16 residues. The V gene's germline CDR1 is KGHSH and CDR2 LQKENI.

The chain carries TRBV7-9 and TRBJ2-3; D not certain. There are 15 residues in the CDR3. Germline V lookup: CDR1 SEHNR, CDR2 FQNEAQ (reference sequence). Deletions cut 1 base from V and 0 bases from J, with 8 bases between. As DNA, the CDR3 is TGTGCCAGCAGCTTAGGCCAGGAAAGCACAGATACGCAGTATTTT. It yields the protein CASSLGQESTDTQYF.

The chain couples TRBV24-1 to TRBJ1-5; the match to TRBD1 covers 9 bases. Germline CDR1 reads KGHDR; CDR2 reads SFDVKD. The CDR3 contains 15 residues. V trimming: 4 bases; J trimming: 7 bases; junction bases outside the gene matches: 7. The CDR3 spells CATSDRDREGQPQHF. The CDR3 nucleotides read TGTGCCACCAGTGACCGGGACAGGGAGGGACAGCCCCAGCATTTT.

CDR3 sequence (DNA): TGTGCCACCAGCAGAGATCACGGCAGGGTAGGGGGCTACACCTTC. It translates to CATSRDHGRVGGYTF. The chain couples TRBV15 to TRBJ1-2, with a possible D match to TRBD1 (5 bases). The CDR3 consists of 15 residues. The V gene's germline CDR1 is LNHNV and CDR2 YYDKDF (reference sequence). With 0 bases removed from V and 8 bases from J, the gap between germline ends came to 16 bases.

The V gene is TRBV4-1, the J gene TRBJ1-4, with TRBD1 matching 8 bases. Germline-derived CDR1 and CDR2 are MGHRA and YSYEKL. This CDR3 is 17 amino acids long. With V trimmed by 2 bases and J by 10 bases, 15 bases remained unmatched. The CDR3 nucleotides read TGCGCCAGCAGCCAACGTGAAGACAGGGGAGGGGCTGGAAAACTGTTTTTT. Protein: CASSQREDRGGAGKLFF.

The rearrangement joins TRBV4-2 to TRBJ1-2; D remains ambiguous. Germline V gives CDR1 LGHNA, CDR2 YNFKEQ. The germline V and J ends were trimmed by 1 base and 2 bases, with 11 bases remaining between them. CDR3 size: 15 residues. CDR3 nucleotides: TGTGCCAGCAGCCAAGTCGGAGGCAGCAACTATGGCTACACCTTC. Its protein is CASSQVGGSNYGYTF.

This sequence joins TRBV30 and TRBJ1-5; D possibly corresponds to TRBD1 (5 bases). The germline gives CDR1 GTSNPN, CDR2 SVGIG (reference sequence). Trimming took off 0 bases at V and 2 bases at J, with 11 bases between the two ends. The CDR3 loop spans 15 amino acids. CDR3 nucleotide sequence: TGTGCCTGGAGTGTATCAGGGCAGGGCAATCAGCCCCAGCATTTT. Its translation: CAWSVSGQGNQPQHF.

J is TRBJ1-4 and V is TRBV30; tentatively, D is TRBD1 (5 bases). The CDR3 length is 13 residues. Trimming shortened V by 2 bases and J by 5 bases, and 9 bases separated the two germline ends. The germline V gene encodes CDR1 GTSNPN and CDR2 SVGIG (reference sequence). CDR3 amino acids: CAWSLGGNEKLFF. In nucleotides, the CDR3 is TGTGCCTGGAGTCTGGGGGGGAATGAAAAACTGTTTTTT.

The CDR3, as DNA: TGTGCCAGTAGTATATCCAGGGGCCTTTACAATGAGCAGTTCTTC. This encodes CASSISRGLYNEQFF. The V call is TRBV19, the J call TRBJ2-1; maybe TRBD1 (6 bases). In germline, CDR1 is LNHDA, CDR2 SQIVND (reference sequence). The CDR3 sequence is 15 residues long. The V gene lost 2 bases and the J gene lost 4 bases, with 12 bases spanning the gap.

The V gene is TRBV19, the J gene TRBJ1-6; unclear D gene. CDR1 is LNHDA and CDR2 is SQIVND in the germline V gene (reference sequence). V lost 5 bases to trimming and J lost 8 bases, with 10 bases between them. The CDR3 contains 13 residues. Here the CDR3 reads CASSSGGDSPLHF. The CDR3 nucleotides are TGTGCCAGTAGTTCGGGAGGAGATTCACCCCTCCACTTT. The complete variable domain, with remaining parts taken from reference TRBV19 and TRBJ1-6, reads DGGITQSPKYLFRKEGQNVTLSCEQNLNHDAMYWYRQDPGQGLRLIYYSQIVNDFQKGDIAEGYSVSREKKESFPLTVTSAQKNPTAFYLCASSSGGDSPLHFGNGTRLTVT.

In its sample, this clone was seen once. The rearrangement joins TRBV2 to TRBJ1-3; 9 bases agree with TRBD1. Germline lookup yields CDR1 SNHLY and CDR2 FYNNEI. With V trimmed by 1 base and J by 0 bases, 7 bases remained unmatched. This CDR3 contains 18 residues. This CDR3 is CASSEDPGQGNSGNTIYF. The CDR3, as DNA: TGTGCCAGCAGTGAAGACCCGGGACAGGGAAACTCTGGAAACACCATATATTTT.

The chain uses TRBV12-3 or TRBV12-4 and TRBJ1-3; no firm D call. The V gene lost 10 bases and the J gene lost 0 bases, with 10 bases spanning the gap. This CDR3 has 13 residues. CDR3 nucleotides: TGTGCCACCTCGGCGGCCTCTGGAAACACCATATATTTT. Encoded protein: CATSAASGNTIYF.

This sequence joins TRBV9 and TRBJ2-2; 10 nucleotides agree with TRBD1. CDR1 SGDLS and CDR2 YYNGEE come from the germline V gene. V lost 3 bases, J lost 4 bases, and 3 bases stayed unmatched. The CDR3 totals 15 residues. The CDR3 region is CASSEGQGFTGELFF. For the CDR3, the DNA is TGTGCCAGCAGCGAGGGACAGGGGTTCACCGGGGAGCTGTTTTTT.

The V and J genes are TRBV28 and TRBJ2-2; 8 bases match TRBD1. V was pared by 6 bases and J by 2 bases, with 5 bases of the junction left unmatched. Germline CDR1 is MDHEN and CDR2 is SYDVKM. CDR3 size: 15 residues. The CDR3 coding sequence is TGTGCCAGCAGCCTGGACAGGGTAAACACCGGGGAGCTGTTTTTT. It specifies CASSLDRVNTGELFF.

The chain recombines TRBV5-1 with TRBJ1-3; 7 bases are shared with TRBD1. J gave up 7 bases and V 3 bases, and 7 bases lay outside the gene matches. Germline-derived CDR1 and CDR2 are SGHRS and YFSETQ. The CDR3 is made up of 14 amino acids. CDR3 DNA sequence: TGCGCCAGCAGCTCCCTAGGACAGGCCAACACCATATATTTT. It translates to CASSSLGQANTIYF.

This chain joins TRBV2 and TRBJ2-5, with TRBD1 matching over 8 bases. V lost 0 bases to trimming and J lost 5 bases; unmatched junction nucleotides: 8. The CDR3 totals 16 residues. Germline loops: CDR1 SNHLY, CDR2 FYNNEI. CDR3 in amino acids: CASSEAQGATTETQYF. The CDR3 DNA follows: TGTGCCAGCAGTGAAGCCCAGGGGGCTACAACGGAGACCCAGTACTTC. The variable domain in full, completed from reference TRBV2 and TRBJ2-5, reads EPEVTQTPSHQVTQMGQEVILRCVPISNHLYFYWYRQILGQKVEFLVSFYNNEISEKSEIFDDQFSVERPDGSNFTLKIRSTKLEDSAMYFCASSEAQGATTETQYFGPGTRLLVL.

This clone was recorded a few times. J is TRBJ2-7 and V is TRBV3-1 (or the pseudogene TRBV3-2); D gene ambiguous. CDR1 and CDR2 from the germline V gene are LGHDT and YNNKEL (reference sequence). The CDR3 loop spans 11 amino acids. Trimming cost V 3 bases and J 2 bases, with 2 bases left between them. This chain's CDR3 is CASSHAYEQYF. DNA for the CDR3: TGTGCCAGCAGCCACGCCTACGAGCAGTACTTC.

This rearrangement joins TRBV5-1 to TRBJ2-7; 10 nucleotides match TRBD2. From germline, CDR1 is SGHRS and CDR2 YFSETQ. The CDR3 length is 21 residues. J lost 3 bases, V lost 5 bases, and 26 bases had no gene match. CDR3 coding DNA: TGCGCCAGCAGTCGTTTGGGGGGGAGGCTACTACTAGCGGGACTCCACTACGAGCAGTACTTC. Translating gives CASSRLGGRLLLAGLHYEQYF.

This clone has only one observation. The genes are TRBV5-6 and TRBJ2-7; maybe TRBD2 (7 bases). The germline CDR1 and CDR2 sequences are SGHDT and YYEEEE. The CDR3 loop spans 17 amino acids. Trimming removed 4 bases from V and 6 bases from J, with 26 bases in between. Written as DNA, the CDR3 is TGTGCCAGCAGCCCTCTTGTAGGGGGGGCCGCGACATCCGAGCAGTACTTC. It encodes CASSPLVGGAATSEQYF. The full variable domain, its missing parts supplied by reference TRBV5-6 and TRBJ2-7, is DAGVTQSPTHLIKTRGQQVTLRCSPKSGHDTVSWYQQALGQGPQFIFQYYEEEERQRGNFPDRFSGHQFPNYSSELNVNALLLGDSALYLCASSPLVGGAATSEQYFGPGTRLTVT.

The V and J genes are TRBV12-3 or TRBV12-4 and TRBJ2-3; perhaps TRBD2 as D (6 bases). V was pared by 8 bases and J by 4 bases, with 7 bases between. This CDR3 region has 11 residues. CDR3 DNA sequence: TGTGCCAGCTCGGGAGCAGATACGCAGTATTTT. This gives the protein CASSGADTQYF.

The V and J genes are TRBV10-2 and TRBJ2-1; a weak D match, TRBD1 (6 bases). This CDR3 is built from 14 residues. CDR1 and CDR2 from the germline V gene are WSHSY and SAAADI. V lost 0 bases, J lost 8 bases, and 11 bases lay in between. CDR3 in DNA: TGCGCCAGCAGTGAGTCGAAAAGACAGGATGAGCAGTTCTTC. It is translated as CASSESKRQDEQFF.

The chain is built from TRBV6-5 and TRBJ2-7, with TRBD1 matching over 8 bases. CDR1 is MNHEY, CDR2 SVGAGI, per germline. Germline trimming cut 5 bases from V and 3 bases from J; bases unmatched to any gene: 6. This CDR3 spans 14 amino acids. CDR3 in amino acids: CASSRDRLVYEQYF. The CDR3 nucleotides read TGTGCCAGCAGTAGGGACAGGTTAGTCTACGAGCAGTACTTC.

The chain carries TRBV27 and TRBJ1-1, with D perhaps TRBD1 (6 bases). The CDR3 has 11 amino acids. Trimming cost V 9 bases and J 4 bases, with 9 bases left between them. CDR1 is MNHEY and CDR2 is SMNVEV in the germline V gene (reference sequence). DNA for the CDR3: TGTGCCAGTACAGGGTTCACTGAAGCTTTCTTT. As protein: CASTGFTEAFF.

The chain recombines TRBV7-9 with TRBJ1-1; possibly TRBD1 for D (5 bases). This CDR3 contains 13 residues. Trimming took off 5 bases at V and 6 bases at J, with 13 bases between the two ends. Germline-derived CDR1 and CDR2 are SEHNR and FQNEAQ (reference sequence). CDR3 sequence: CASSQKTASEAFF. CDR3 in DNA: TGTGCCAGCAGCCAGAAGACAGCCTCTGAAGCTTTCTTT.

The chain links TRBV27 to TRBJ1-1, with no clear D. The CDR3 sequence is 17 residues long. Germline CDR1 reads MNHEY; CDR2 reads SMNVEV (reference sequence). Trimming shortened V by 5 bases and J by 5 bases, and 24 bases separated the two germline ends. In DNA, the CDR3 is TGTGCCAGCAGTGAATTAAGCGACCGACGACGGCGAACTGAAGCTTTCTTT. It specifies CASSELSDRRRRTEAFF.

The chain carries TRBV9 and TRBJ2-1, with TRBD2 matching over 11 bases. V gave up 4 bases and J gave up 4 bases; unmatched junction bases: 13. There are 18 residues in the CDR3. Germline V gene lookup returns CDR1 SGDLS and CDR2 YYNGEE. CDR3 bases: TGTGCCAGCAGCCCTTTAGCGGGGGGGACAATACTTTACAATGAGCAGTTCTTC. The encoded protein is CASSPLAGGTILYNEQFF.

The chain has TRBV27 and TRBJ2-1; 7 nucleotides align to TRBD1. This CDR3 region has 15 residues. From germline, CDR1 is MNHEY and CDR2 SMNVEV (reference sequence). V lost 5 bases to trimming and J lost 4 bases; unmatched junction nucleotides: 8. The CDR3 loop is CASSAYRGPYNEQFF. Written as DNA, the CDR3 is TGTGCCAGCAGTGCGTACAGGGGACCTTACAATGAGCAGTTCTTC.

This sequence joins TRBV5-8 and TRBJ1-2; D not certain. Per germline, CDR1 SGHTS and CDR2 YDEGEE. The V end lost 0 bases, the J end lost 10 bases, and 13 bases lay between the germline ends. This CDR3 is 13 amino acids long. The CDR3 DNA reads as TGTGCCAGCAGCTTGGCCGTGGCAAAAGACTACACCTTC. Residues: CASSLAVAKDYTF.

This clone was counted a single time. V gene TRBV5-1 combines with J gene TRBJ1-5; D is undetermined. Trimming removed 0 bases from V and 4 bases from J, with 5 bases in between. The CDR3 has 13 amino acids. Germline V gene lookup returns CDR1 SGHRS and CDR2 YFSETQ. The CDR3: CASSLAVNQPQHF. In DNA, the CDR3 is TGCGCCAGCAGCTTGGCGGTGAATCAGCCCCAGCATTTT.

The V gene is TRBV28, the J gene TRBJ1-4, with D tentatively TRBD1 (5 bases). The CDR3 totals 14 residues. V was cut by 3 bases and J by 8 bases, with 13 bases left in between. Per germline, CDR1 MDHEN and CDR2 SYDVKM. The CDR3 region has the DNA TGTGCCAGCAGTTTGCCAGGGCTCTGGGAAAAACTGTTTTTT. Its translation: CASSLPGLWEKLFF.